This T cell receptor beta chain was observed in a study of PD-1 blockade in mismatch repair-deficient tumors. The CDR3 extends over 16 amino acids. Trimming left V 1 base short and J 0 bases short, with 10 bases between. Looked up from germline, CDR1 is MGHRA and CDR2 is YSYEKL. Assay used: immunoSEQ multiplex PCR; TCRdb lists only in-frame clones, some missing. The data contain under 150,000 clones, about 86% of them singletons. This chain uses TRBV4-1 with TRBJ1-5; possibly TRBD1 for D (5 bases). Source: peripheral blood, taken 44 weeks after starting pembrolizumab. The source is an adult with mismatch repair-deficient cancer. CDR3 protein: CASSQVNRYSNQPQHF. The CDR3 DNA follows: TGCGCCAGCAGCCAAGTGAACAGGTATAGCAATCAGCCCCAGCATTTT.